These 27 T cell receptor beta chains share one sample of origin, sequenced in a study of shared clonotypes between healthy human individuals. Produced via immunoSEQ multiplex PCR; TCRdb's table is partial and in-frame only. The table includes about 1 million clones, around 74% detected once. What was sequenced was memory CD4+ T cells sorted from blood. Documented subset: CD45RA-negative fraction. All receptors derive from a man younger than 35 in good health.

Only one count was recorded for this clone. The CDR3 loop is CASSLALSGEQFF. CDR3 sequence (DNA): TGCGCCAGCAGCTTGGCCTTGTCGGGTGAGCAGTTCTTC. The J gene is TRBJ2-1, the V gene TRBV5-1; D gene ambiguous. V was pared by 0 bases and J by 9 bases, with 10 bases between. The CDR3 spans 13 residues. The germline V gene encodes CDR1 SGHRS and CDR2 YFSETQ.

The rearrangement uses TRBV7-2 and TRBJ1-6; D gene uncertain. Per the germline V gene, CDR1 is SGHTA and CDR2 is FQGNSA. The CDR3 runs to 16 residues. Trimming pared 5 bases from V and 9 bases from J, leaving 20 bases between. The CDR3 is CASSPSRDSVRSPLHF. CDR3 sequence (DNA): TGTGCCAGCAGCCCGTCGCGGGATTCAGTCCGTTCACCCCTCCACTTT.

The CDR3 here is CASEQGLAGIDEQFF. The CDR3 DNA reads TGTGCCAGCGAGCAGGGACTAGCGGGGATCGATGAGCAGTTCTTC. The chain couples TRBV11-2 to TRBJ2-1, with TRBD2 matching 13 bases. With 8 bases clipped from V and 8 bases from J, the junction kept 9 bases outside the gene matches. The CDR3 has 15 residues. Germline V gene lookup returns CDR1 SGHAT and CDR2 FQNNGV.

V gene TRBV27 combines with J gene TRBJ1-6; D gene unclear. The germline gives CDR1 MNHEY, CDR2 SMNVEV (reference sequence). The CDR3 loop spans 13 amino acids. Between the trimmed V and J ends, which lost 8 bases and 7 bases, there was a span of 12 bases. The CDR3 DNA sequence: TGTGCCAGCCGGGATTTTTACAATTCACCCCTCCACTTT. Its protein product is CASRDFYNSPLHF.

The rearrangement uses TRBV27 and TRBJ1-1; no clear D gene. Trimming removed 5 bases at V and 0 bases at J, with 10 bases between. The CDR3 length is 14 residues. CDR1 is MNHEY, CDR2 SMNVEV, per germline (reference sequence). This CDR3 reads CASSPDSMNTEAFF. CDR3 nucleotide sequence: TGTGCCAGCAGTCCGGACTCGATGAACACTGAAGCTTTCTTT.

This clone has only one observation. The chain uses TRBV5-5 and TRBJ1-2; 9 bases fit TRBD1. Trimming cost V 3 bases and J 4 bases; bases outside gene matches: 4. CDR3 length: 14 residues. Per the germline V gene, CDR1 is SGHKS and CDR2 is YYEKEE (reference sequence). The DNA of the CDR3 is TGTGCCAGCAGCTCCGGGACAGGGTCCTATGGCTACACCTTC. Amino acid sequence: CASSSGTGSYGYTF.

The chain links TRBV6-5 to TRBJ2-7, with D possibly TRBD1 on 6 matching bases. Trimming took 0 bases from V and 2 from J, leaving 8 bases between them. The CDR3 runs to 14 residues. Germline V gives CDR1 MNHEY, CDR2 SVGAGI. CDR3 sequence (DNA): TGTGCCAGCAGTTACTCTGACAGGCCCTACGAGCAGTACTTC. It yields the protein CASSYSDRPYEQYF.

In its sample, this clone was seen a few times. The chain joins TRBV29-1 to TRBJ1-1, with 7 bases matching TRBD1. The CDR3 sequence is 12 residues long. The V gene end was trimmed by 4 bases and the J gene end by 5 bases; junction bases not matched to a gene: 4. Germline V gene data show CDR1 as SQVTM and CDR2 as ANQGSEA. For the CDR3, the DNA is TGCAGCGTTGTGAGGGGGCAGACTGAAGCTTTCTTT. Translation: CSVVRGQTEAFF.

This clone occurred once. V and J are TRBV12-2 and TRBJ2-7. TRBV12-2 is shown as a pseudogene. This CDR3 contains 16 residues. The CDR3 sequence: CASRLAGLLTGDEQYF. The CDR3 DNA sequence: TGTGCAAGTCGCTTAGCGGGGCTGCTGACCGGGGACGAGCAGTACTTC.

The chain is built from TRBV7-9 and TRBJ2-1, with 8 bases matching TRBD1. The CDR3 is 13 residues long. Germline trimming cut 4 bases from V and 12 bases from J; bases unmatched to any gene: 8. Germline CDR1 is SEHNR and CDR2 is FQNEAQ (reference sequence). CDR3 protein: CASSSQSGGGQFF. CDR3 nucleotides: TGTGCCAGCAGCTCACAATCAGGGGGCGGGCAGTTCTTC.

CDR3 sequence: CAWSGLGLANGYTF. In nucleotides, the CDR3 is TGTGCCTGGAGTGGTCTGGGCCTAGCTAATGGCTACACCTTC. This chain uses TRBV30 with TRBJ1-2; D gene uncertain. The CDR3 totals 14 residues. Trimming cost V 1 base and J 6 bases, with 15 bases left between them. In germline, CDR1 is GTSNPN, CDR2 SVGIG (reference sequence).

The genes are TRBV4-1 and TRBJ1-5, with unresolved D. CDR3 size: 15 residues. The V gene's germline CDR1 is MGHRA and CDR2 YSYEKL. V shed 4 bases and J shed 0 bases, with 10 bases lying between them. The CDR3 sequence is CASSLDVGSNQPQHF. The CDR3 DNA reads as TGCGCCAGCAGCCTCGACGTTGGTAGCAATCAGCCCCAGCATTTT.

This clone was detected once. The chain employs TRBV7-2 and TRBJ2-6; 11 nucleotides agree with TRBD2. Germline loops: CDR1 SGHTA, CDR2 FQGNSA. The CDR3 totals 16 residues. The V and J ends lost 6 bases and 2 bases, in that order; junction bases with no gene match: 3. CDR3 sequence reads: CASSLAGGTGANVLTF. CDR3 DNA: TGTGCCAGCAGTCTAGCGGGAGGAACTGGGGCCAACGTCCTGACTTTC.

This clone was seen a few times. The chain carries TRBV7-9 and TRBJ2-1, with D possibly TRBD1 on 6 matching bases. Germline V CDR1 and CDR2: SEHNR, FQNEAQ (reference sequence). Trimming shortened V by 6 bases and J by 3 bases, and 12 bases separated the two germline ends. CDR3 length equals 14 residues. DNA for the CDR3: TGTGCCAGCAGGTCCGGACAGAACTACAATGAGCAGTTCTTC. It is translated as CASRSGQNYNEQFF.

The chain carries TRBV6-6 and TRBJ1-6; D gene ambiguous. V lost 8 bases and J lost 7, with 6 bases in between. Germline V gene data show CDR1 as MNHNY and CDR2 as SVGAGI (reference sequence). CDR3 length equals 11 residues. CDR3 region: CASGGNSPLHF. The CDR3 bases are TGTGCCAGCGGAGGGAATTCACCCCTCCACTTT.

This chain's CDR3 is CSVASGLMNTEAFF. For the CDR3, the DNA is TGCAGCGTTGCTTCGGGCCTAATGAACACTGAAGCTTTCTTT. The chain is built from TRBV29-1 and TRBJ1-1; D ambiguous. The V gene's germline CDR1 is SQVTM and CDR2 ANQGSEA. V was pared by 4 bases and J by 0 bases, with 12 bases between. This CDR3 is 14 amino acids long. The complete variable domain, with remaining parts taken from reference TRBV29-1 and TRBJ1-1, reads SAVISQKPSRDICQRGTSLTIQCQVDSQVTMMFWYRQQPGQSLTLIATANQGSEATYESGFVIDKFPISRPNLTFSTLTVSNMSPEDSSIYLCSVASGLMNTEAFFGQGTRLTVV.

The chain has TRBV29-1 and TRBJ2-7; D not resolved. The germline V gene encodes CDR1 SQVTM and CDR2 ANQGSEA. V was trimmed by 4 bases and J by 2 bases, leaving 6 bases between them. This CDR3 spans 11 amino acids. As DNA, the CDR3 is TGCAGCGTTGCGAAAGCCTACGAGCAGTACTTC. It is translated as CSVAKAYEQYF.

J is TRBJ2-5 and V is TRBV5-1; 15 bases fit TRBD2. The trim removed 4 bases at V and 4 bases at J, leaving 5 bases unmatched. CDR1 is SGHRS and CDR2 is YFSETQ in the germline V gene. The CDR3 runs to 16 residues. CDR3 sequence (DNA): TGCGCCAGCAGCCCCATGGGACTAGCGGGGGGAGAGACCCAGTACTTC. Its protein is CASSPMGLAGGETQYF.

V and J are TRBV4-3 and TRBJ2-4; 10 nucleotides line up with TRBD2. The trim removed 1 base at V and 1 base at J, leaving 1 base unmatched. This CDR3 has 16 residues. Per germline, CDR1 LGHNA and CDR2 YSLEER. This CDR3 reads CASSQGTSGAKNIQYF. As DNA, the CDR3 is TGCGCCAGCAGCCAAGGGACTAGCGGTGCCAAAAACATTCAGTACTTC.

This clone was seen only a few times. The chain has TRBV27 and TRBJ1-2, with 8 bases matching TRBD1. The CDR3 spans 15 residues. The J segment lost 4 bases and the V segment lost 6 bases, leaving 10 bases of the junction unmatched. Germline values: CDR1 MNHEY, CDR2 SMNVEV (reference sequence). CDR3 coding DNA: TGTGCCAGCAGACCGGGACAGGAAAAAGTCTATGGCTACACCTTC. Residues: CASRPGQEKVYGYTF.

V and J are TRBV7-6 and TRBJ1-2; possible D gene TRBD1, 5 bases. Germline V gene sequence: CDR1 SGHVS, CDR2 FNYEAQ. The ends were cut back, 2 bases at V and 4 bases at J, with 17 bases in the middle. The CDR3 covers 16 residues. CDR3 DNA: TGTGCCAGCAGCTTAATTCAAGGAGGGGCTGGCTATGGCTACACCTTC. It specifies CASSLIQGGAGYGYTF.

The V and J genes are TRBV29-1 and TRBJ2-1; TRBD2 matches 7 bases. With V trimmed by 4 bases and J by 1 base, 7 bases remained unmatched. This CDR3 has 15 amino acids. Germline assignment: CDR1 SQVTM and CDR2 ANQGSEA. This chain's CDR3 is CSVGAGGGSYNEQFF. The CDR3 DNA is TGCAGCGTTGGAGCAGGCGGGGGTTCCTACAATGAGCAGTTCTTC.

This clone was observed a few times. The genes are TRBV10-3 and TRBJ1-6; 7 bases fit TRBD1. The CDR3 runs to 16 residues. Germline CDR1 ENHRY, CDR2 SYGVKD. Trimming took 9 bases from V and 7 from J; bases not matched to a gene: 15. The DNA of the CDR3 is TGTGCCATTCTTCTAACAGGGGATGAAAGCAATTCACCCCTCCACTTT. Translating gives CAILLTGDESNSPLHF.

The V and J genes are TRBV5-1 and TRBJ2-7, with 11 bases aligning to TRBD2. V trimming: 0 bases; J trimming: 5 bases; junction bases outside the gene matches: 7. The CDR3 covers 16 residues. In germline, CDR1 is SGHRS, CDR2 YFSETQ. CDR3 region: CASSLVSGRAGHEQYF. Here the CDR3 DNA reads TGCGCCAGCAGCTTGGTTAGCGGGAGGGCCGGCCACGAGCAGTACTTC. Variable domain in full (rest from reference TRBV5-1 and TRBJ2-7): KAGVTQTPRYLIKTRGQQVTLSCSPISGHRSVSWYQQTPGQGLQFLFEYFSETQRNKGNFPGRFSGRQFSNSRSEMNVSTLELGDSALYLCASSLVSGRAGHEQYFGPGTRLTVT.

The chain carries TRBV11-2 and TRBJ2-1; D is possibly TRBD2 (5 bases). The germline V and J ends were trimmed by 5 bases and 0 bases, with 14 bases remaining between them. Germline V gene data show CDR1 as SGHAT and CDR2 as FQNNGV. The CDR3 has 16 amino acids. The CDR3: CASSPPGGNSYNEQFF. The CDR3 DNA reads as TGTGCCAGCAGCCCTCCCGGAGGTAACTCCTACAATGAGCAGTTCTTC.

J is TRBJ2-7 and V is TRBV10-2; D tentatively fits TRBD1 or TRBD2 (6 bases each). The germline V and J ends were trimmed by 6 bases and 6 bases, with 12 bases remaining between them. Germline V gene data show CDR1 as WSHSY and CDR2 as SAAADI. There are 12 residues in the CDR3. CDR3 sequence reads: CASSRGGLEQYF. CDR3 bases: TGCGCCAGCAGCCGAGGGGGGCTCGAGCAGTACTTC.

The rearrangement links TRBV5-1 to TRBJ2-4; 8 bases are a match to TRBD1. Germline values: CDR1 SGHRS, CDR2 YFSETQ. The CDR3 loop spans 16 amino acids. V lost 4 bases and J lost 3; bases outside the gene matches: 9. In nucleotides, the CDR3 is TGCGCCAGCAGCGATGACAGGGGCCGTCTCAAAAACATTCAGTACTTC. This encodes CASSDDRGRLKNIQYF.